This T cell receptor (beta chain) emerged from a study of beta chain features in type 1 diabetes. Study at large: Summed over all samples, the examined sorted cells came to 95 million to 120 million.

Study-wide points: The question of HLA type influencing TCRB rearrangement was one that remained unresolved here. Within the patient group, naive, central memory and Treg TCRB repertoires appeared more similar to each other than within healthy donors. Insertions at VDJ junctions were less frequent in type 1 diabetes patients. These patients also deleted more nucleotides at the same junctions.

Sequencing targeted expressed TCRB transcripts, as all isolated RNA had been reverse transcribed. Using immunoSEQ multiplex PCR, the repertoire was profiled, and TCRdb retains in-frame clones only, with some absent. The table has more than 150,000 clones, less than 9.5% seen once. The CDR3 consists of 17 residues. The V gene lost 6 bases and the J gene lost 7 bases, with 25 bases spanning the gap. CDR1 is SGHTA, CDR2 FQGNSA, per germline. On this clone: As yet, its antigen is unknown.

The TCR originated in a young woman in good health. The sample was central memory CD4+ T cells from blood. V and J are TRBV7-2 and TRBJ2-1; D is possibly TRBD2 (6 bases). The chain's CDR3 is CASRPTFWDVAGNEQFF. CDR3 in DNA: TGTGCCAGCAGACCTACTTTTTGGGACGTCGCGGGGAATGAGCAGTTCTTC.